The subject of this entry is one T cell receptor (beta chain). Its antigen specificity is not known. No quality values exist for individual bases; no much larger clone is one base distant. This sample is drawn from a study of blood T cell repertoires in COVID-19 (dated by TCRdb to between 2020 and 2021). At the level of the whole study: The collaborator samples originated in the United States, Italy and Spain and spanned the acute and convalescent phases of COVID-19. The prospective study material was composed of cDNA or gDNA derived from T cells, B-cell-depleted T cells, or PBMCs. Subjects who had been exposed to COVID-19, were actively infected with it, or had recovered from it provided the deeply sampled blood TCRbeta repertoires that made up the dataset. The repertoires were released in a freely available public database meant as a resource for research on the immune response to SARS-CoV-2. Samples came from the ongoing ImmuneRACE study (first 160 participants) plus 1,254 subjects from 6 global collaborators. A de-identified subject ID, COVID-19 status, age in years and sex were almost always included in the sample metadata. Where available, HLA class I and class II types were taken from metadata supplied by the sample provider and were not determined by assay-based typing.

Participants in the prospective study were aged about 18 to 95 years, lived in some 24 United States geographic areas, and enrolled through a virtual design. In the prospective study, cohorts were assigned on the basis of participant-reported clinical history obtained from a screening survey and a study questionnaire. Exposed participants had been in contact, within 2 weeks of entering the study, with a person who had a PCR-confirmed or clinician-diagnosed case of COVID-19. Mobile phlebotomists in the prospective study collected whole blood, serum and a nasopharyngeal or oropharyngeal swab from every participant. Prospective study participants could optionally give additional blood draws and questionnaires over an approximately two-month period. Before DNA extraction, prospective study blood samples were shipped either frozen or at room temperature. The immunoSEQ Assay, a bias-controlled multiplex PCR, was used to amplify TCRbeta CDR3 regions from genomic DNA. In the authors' own workflow: The number of nucleated cells in each sample was estimated by amplification of reference gene primers within the assay. To quantify the absolute abundance of each unique TCRbeta CDR3 rearrangement, sequence reads were collapsed and filtered. For each sample, productive Simpson clonality was calculated as the square root of Simpson's diversity index across productive rearrangements. As stored in TCRdb, this immuneACCESS dataset retains in-frame rearrangements with V and J assigned. A fraction of the clones does not appear; measured against another copy, unresolved V genes explain less than half of the discrepancy, and the remainder lacks a known reason. V and J calls and clone size are given by that table; D and trimming were obtained from the DNA. This sample has roughly 200,000 clones in its table, and less than 90% of those were observed once. The top ten hold 4.5% to 5.5% of the sample.

CDR1 is given as SQVTM and CDR2 as ANQGSEA, both from the germline V gene. V and J are truncated by 4 bases and 5 bases respectively, leaving an intervening sequence of 12 bases. From the cysteine up to the phenylalanine, the CDR3 has a length of 13 residues. Of all the DNA, just the CDR3 is kept, 39 bases in frame from base 1. Overall study results and their limits: The amount of clinical and demographic metadata varied by source and participant and was provided uncurated.

The clonotype was recovered from a woman aged 25 to 45 who had been exposed to COVID-19. The chain was built from TRBV29-1 and TRBJ1-5; TRBD1 could be the D gene, as 5 bases match. Input material: PBMCs or T cells enriched from blood (not recorded which). In nucleotides, the sequence is TGCAGCGTTGTCGCCGACAGCGATCAGCCCCAGCATTTT. This translates into CSVVADSDQPQHF.